This entry concerns a single T cell receptor beta chain. Its cognate antigen is unknown. The data were obtained in a study of beta chain features in type 1 diabetes. The sequenced template was cDNA made from the entire isolated RNA. Sequencing was performed with immunoSEQ multiplex PCR; in TCRdb, only in-frame clones are kept and a portion is missing. The table shows roughly 330,000 clones, with 11% occurring only once. Study-wide findings and caveats: Researchers reported that naive, central memory and Treg TCRB repertoires appeared more similar in patients than in healthy donors. Sequencing used cDNA, and cells with high TCR expression could therefore be over-represented.

Per donor, one heparinised blood draw averaged roughly 120 mL. A CD45RO/CCR7/CD25/CD127/CD95/CD27 panel sorted naive, central memory, regulatory and stem cell-like memory CD4+ cells. The sample was naive CD4+ T cells from blood. This sequence was found in a woman in her 30s in good health.

In nucleotides, the CDR3 is TGCGCCAGCAGCCAAGCTTACAGGAACACTGAAGCTTTCTTT. Protein product: CASSQAYRNTEAFF. V usage is TRBV4-3 and J usage is TRBJ1-1; D is unclear. Per the germline V gene, CDR1 is LGHNA and CDR2 is YSLEER. The V end was cut by 1 base, the J end by 1 base, with 7 bases between. The CDR3 extends over 14 amino acids.